Sequencing of this T cell receptor (beta chain) was carried out in a study of blood T cell repertoires in COVID-19. Study-level information: Acute and convalescent COVID-19 samples came from the United States, Italy and Spain. Sample material is recorded as cDNA or gDNA derived from T cells, B-cell-depleted T cells, or PBMCs.

Grouping used clinical history reported by participants in a survey and questionnaire. CDR3 length equals 18 residues. V lost 5 bases and J lost 4; bases outside the gene matches: 15. Germline assignment: CDR1 SGHNT and CDR2 YENEEA. Authors' methods: Reference gene primer amplification yielded estimated nucleated cell counts. Sequenced by immunoSEQ multiplex PCR; TCRdb stores in-frame clones only, minus some. The V and J calls and clone size were taken over from that table, and D and trimming were inferred from the DNA. The table lists a few hundred thousand clones, roughly 91% of them singletons, with under 3% in the top ten.

This receptor was taken from a woman in her 50s who had been exposed to COVID-19. The sample comprised PBMCs or T cells enriched from blood (not recorded which). The chain carries TRBV11-3 and TRBJ2-5; 11 bases fit TRBD2. CDR3 coding DNA: TGTGCCAGCAGCCTAACCAATATAGCGGGGGGGCTCGGAGAGACCCAGTACTTC. Its protein product is CASSLTNIAGGLGETQYF. Looking up the rest from reference TRBV11-3 and TRBJ2-5 gives the full variable domain: EAGVVQSPRYKIIEKKQPVAFWCNPISGHNTLYWYLQNLGQGPELLIRYENEEAVDDSQLPKDRFSAERLKGVDSTLKIQPAELGDSAVYLCASSLTNIAGGLGETQYFGPGTRLLVL.